The present entry profiles one TCR beta chain with its context. A read error is possible here, since a much larger clone lies one base away. Within the sample, other DNA sequences also encode this same CDR3. The memory gate held CD4+ cells that were not CD45RA+CCR7+CD95- naive cells, over 95% pure. Healthy donor blood came from Swiss blood donation centers. Ex vivo total memory CD4+ cells were sequenced at deep level. Using immunoSEQ multiplex PCR, the repertoire was profiled, and TCRdb retains in-frame clones only, with some absent. This table holds roughly 30,000 clones, approximately 80% found once. This record belongs to a study of human CD4 T cells and Enterobacteriaceae. The CDR3 is made up of 11 amino acids. In germline, CDR1 is GTSNPN, CDR2 SVGIG (reference sequence). Trimming pared 0 bases from V and 6 bases from J, leaving 2 bases between.

This TCR was sampled from a human donor in good health. Sequencing used memory CD4+ T cells from blood. The chain recombines TRBV30 with TRBJ1-4, with D unclear. CDR3 sequence reads: CAWSVDEKLFF. For the CDR3, the DNA is TGTGCCTGGAGTGTTGATGAAAAACTGTTTTTT. The full variable domain, rest sourced from reference TRBV30 and TRBJ1-4, is SQTIHQWPATLVQPVGSPLSLECTVEGTSNPNLYWYRQAAGRGLQLLFYSVGIGQISSEVPQNLSASRPQDRQFILSSKKLLLSDSGFYLCAWSVDEKLFFGSGTQLSVL.